This T cell receptor beta chain was sequenced for a study of T cells after somatic rescue of genetic block. This clone was detected once. CDR1 is MNHEY and CDR2 is SMNVEV in the germline V gene (reference sequence). This CDR3 comprises 14 residues. Trimming took 7 bases from V and 5 from J; bases not matched to a gene: 5. The assay was immunoSEQ multiplex PCR, and TCRdb's table has in-frame clones only and misses some. The sample has 70,000 to 95,000 clones; just under 90% are singletons. The chain carries TRBV27 and TRBJ2-2; 9 nucleotides match TRBD1. Sequencing was performed on peripheral blood mononuclear cells (PBMCs). This TCR came from a young woman. The CDR3 bases are TGTGCCAGCACCTACAGGGGGCCGACCGGGGAGCTGTTTTTT. As protein: CASTYRGPTGELFF.